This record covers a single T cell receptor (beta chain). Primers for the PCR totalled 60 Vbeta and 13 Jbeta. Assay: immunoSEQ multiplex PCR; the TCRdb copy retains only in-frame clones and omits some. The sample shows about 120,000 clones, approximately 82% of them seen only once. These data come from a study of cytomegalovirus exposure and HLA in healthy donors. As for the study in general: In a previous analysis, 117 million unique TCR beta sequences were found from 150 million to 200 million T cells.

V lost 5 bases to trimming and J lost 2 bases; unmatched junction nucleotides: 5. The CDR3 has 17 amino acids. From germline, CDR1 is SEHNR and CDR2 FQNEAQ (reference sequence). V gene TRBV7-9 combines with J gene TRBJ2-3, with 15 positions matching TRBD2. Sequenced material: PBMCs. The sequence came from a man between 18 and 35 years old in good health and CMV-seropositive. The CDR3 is CASSPGTSGGNTDTQYF. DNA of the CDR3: TGTGCCAGCAGCCCGGGGACTAGCGGGGGGAACACAGATACGCAGTATTTT.